The present entry profiles one T cell receptor (beta chain) with its context. CD8 cells regarded as naive lacked CD45RO, were positively chosen for CCR7, and omitted terminally differentiated effector memory CD45RA+ cells. Those who donated were healthy HIV-negative adults, with no recent acute infections or vaccinations reported. This CDR3 contains 15 residues. The germline V gene has CDR1 MNHEY and CDR2 SMNVEV (reference sequence). J lost 6 bases, V lost 3 bases, and 3 bases had no gene match. The data belong to a study of shared clonotypes between healthy human individuals. Running of the assay took place at deep level. Data came from immunoSEQ multiplex PCR; TCRdb stores just in-frame clones and leaves some out. The profile shows around 1.9 million clones, roughly 91% of them singletons.

Material: naive CD8+ T cells from PBMCs. The chain is built from TRBV27 and TRBJ2-1, with 12 nucleotides matching TRBD2. The clonotype comes from a man aged 18 to 35 in good health. Some clones in this sample may be carry-over from other donors' samples. The CDR3 loop reads CASSLQLAGGNEQFF. The CDR3 DNA is TGTGCCAGCAGTTTGCAACTAGCGGGAGGCAATGAGCAGTTCTTC.